This T cell receptor beta chain was retrieved from a study of radiation and T cells in renal cell carcinoma. Here immunoSEQ multiplex PCR was the method, and the copy in TCRdb shows in-frame clones only, minus some. The table includes roughly 3,500 clones, over 70% detected once. Regarding the study as a whole: Compared with controls, irradiated tumors had more, larger dominant CDR3 motifs. Irradiated tumors had higher TCR clonality than control tumors.

This clone turned up a few times. Its matching antigen is unknown. CDR1 SNHLY and CDR2 FYNNEI come from the germline V gene. The CDR3 is 19 residues long. V trimming: 7 bases; J trimming: 1 base; junction bases outside the gene matches: 20. Sample treatment: treatment-naive control, cytoreductive nephrectomy. The specimen comprised tumor tissue, sampled from a patient whose treatment was nephrectomy without radiotherapy. This TCR was sampled from a man aged 50 to 60 with renal cell carcinoma. V is TRBV2 and J is TRBJ1-1; 8 bases align to TRBD1. Written as DNA, the CDR3 is TGTGCCAGCACAAACCCCCTTTCCGGGACAGGCGAGTGGAACACTGAAGCTTTCTTT. Protein product: CASTNPLSGTGEWNTEAFF.